What follows describes a single T cell receptor beta chain. Its antigen is not known. Trimming shortened V by 5 bases and J by 4 bases, and 17 bases separated the two germline ends. From germline, CDR1 is LNHNV and CDR2 YYDKDF (reference sequence). The CDR3 runs to 15 residues. This sample is part of a study of cytomegalovirus exposure and HLA in healthy donors. Study-level points and caveats: One variant, a missense change in DCLRE1C, was linked in a later analysis to TCR beta V- and J-gene trimming. The analysis excluded some indistinguishable V segments, including TRBV6-2 and TRBV6-3. Per a later analysis, roughly 17,000 TCR beta sequences showed association with HLA alleles at 0.05 false discovery rate. Other equally common chains were less clonally expanded than HLA-associated TCR beta chains, a later analysis showed.

This PCR relied on a set of 60 Vbeta primers and 13 Jbeta primers. Clones were sequenced by immunoSEQ multiplex PCR, and TCRdb holds only the in-frame ones, with some missing. The specimen's table records roughly 120,000 clones. This TCR was recovered from a young man in good health and CMV-seronegative. The source material was PBMCs. The gene calls are TRBV15 and TRBJ1-2; weak D call: TRBD1 (5 bases). The CDR3 region has the DNA TGTGCCACCAGCGCCTTCTTCGGGGGGTCCTATGGCTACACCTTC. Encoded protein: CATSAFFGGSYGYTF. Combining the CDR3 with reference TRBV15 and TRBJ1-2 gives the whole variable domain DAMVIQNPRYQVTQFGKPVTLSCSQTLNHNVMYWYQQKSSQAPKLLFHYYDKDFNNEADTPDNFQSRRPNTSFCFLDIRSPGLGDTAMYLCATSAFFGGSYGYTFGSGTRLTVV.